The source of this T cell receptor beta chain is a study of shared clonotypes between healthy human individuals (dated by TCRdb to the early 2020s). Study-level background: The cohort included a few men and a couple of women between 18 and 49 years of age. Between about 0.8 and 9 billion PBMCs per donor were obtained by leukapheresis. Blood TCR repertoires of five healthy adults were deeply sequenced to estimate repertoire size and the extent of clonotype sharing between individuals. Libraries were prepared and TCR repertoires were sequenced by different laboratories using diverse techniques, in order to increase sequencing depth and limit assay-specific biases. For each donor, three plates each were used for CD4 naive and CD4 memory, two plates were used for CD8 naive, and one plate was used for CD8 memory.

The donors were healthy, HIV-negative adults with no recently reported acute infections or vaccinations. Every donor was a Caucasian adult residing in Nashville, Tennessee, USA. CD4+ T cells were enriched through magnetic negative selection, after which naive cells were positively selected on CD45RA and the remaining negative fraction served as the memory subset. Blood was collected by leukapheresis, and PBMCs were isolated by Ficoll-Histopaque density gradient centrifugation and then cryopreserved in liquid nitrogen vapor phase. Analytical flow cytometry was used to check the purity and quantity of each magnetically sorted T cell population. Each sorted fraction had its genomic DNA isolated and then quantified by UV absorbance on a Nanodrop 2000c. Overall results and qualifications from the work: Clonotypes shared by all four sorted-subset donors showed higher generation probabilities than non-shared clonotypes. Based on pairwise subsampling, the degree of clonotype sharing among donors was expected to be affected by sequencing depth. Even with the large sequencing depth, rarefaction of the sorted-subset datasets indicated that sequencing was incomplete. Naive subsets generally had larger estimated clonotype richness than memory subsets did. Sharing across several donors was observed for roughly 5.4% of naive CD4, over 3% of naive CD8, 2% to 2.5% of memory CD4, and over 0.3% of memory CD8 clonotypes. Sampling was limited to blood, and TCR repertoires in tissue likely differ from TCR repertoires in blood. The genetic and exposure-history diversity represented was limited by the small number of donors.

Using the deep immunoSEQ assay, TCR CDR3 regions were amplified from genomic DNA by multiplex PCR. Extracted genomic DNA from each cell subset was spread evenly across all wells of several immunoSEQ 96-well plates, with each plate serving as a replicate. For sorted subsets, approximately 210 ng of genomic DNA, equivalent to 30,000 or so T cell genomes, went into each replicate PCR. The purified libraries were quantified using a Qubit 3.0 fluorometer, sized with a Bioanalyzer 2100, and then quantified again using the KAPA Library Quantification kit. A separate single-read 150-cycle Illumina NextSeq 550 flow cell was used to sequence each immunoSEQ 96-well plate. Under the source paper's analysis protocol: Because the immunoSEQ output included only junctional sequences and no quality scores, the filtering could not be the same as the filtering used for full-length reads. Sequences were annotated with PyIR, a Python wrapper for IgBLAST v1.9, and V/J genes and CDR3 were assigned using IMGT germline references. Reads were removed for weak V/J assignments (E-value above 1e-6), missing CDR3, stop codons, out-of-frame junctions, or ambiguous translated residues. A V3J clonotype was defined by an identical inferred V gene, J gene, and CDR3 amino acid sequence. The percentage overlap between two repertoires was calculated by dividing the number of shared unique clonotypes by the size of the smaller repertoire. Three approaches were used to assess repertoire richness: RTK rarefaction, the Chao1 estimator, and Recon v2.1 estimates of unobserved clonotypes. OLGA was used to compute generation probabilities for all TCRbeta clonotypes that the gDNA method yielded from a handful of donors. TCRdb re-hosts the immuneACCESS table, in-frame sequences only. Its copies lack some clones; in the studies checked, an unresolved V gene accounts for under half of them, and the cause for the rest is not known. V, J and clone size derive from that table, while D and trimming were established from the DNA sequence. The sample yields 2 million to 2.5 million clones; under 95% were counted once. Of the sample, about 0.41% falls within the top ten clones.

On this clone itself: Its antigen specificity is not known. No base-level quality is on record; no much larger clone is a single base apart.

The CDR3, from cysteine to phenylalanine, totals 18 residues. Only the CDR3 part of the read is kept: 54 bases, read in frame from the first base. After removal of 8 bases from V and 2 bases from J, the junction retains 19 bases not matched to a gene. The germline V gene (reference sequence) yields LNHDA for CDR1 and SQIVND for CDR2. Input material: naive CD4+ T cells from PBMCs. The label giving this sample's cell subset or site can be read as: CD45RA+ positively selected. The rearrangement combines TRBV19 with TRBJ2-7, with 9 middle bases fitting TRBD1. This receptor was identified in a man between 18 and 35 years old in good health. Some clones in this sample may be carry-over from other donors' samples. The CDR3 is CASGAGTGNRSGPYEQYF. Read as DNA, the sequence is TGTGCCAGTGGAGCCGGGACAGGGAATCGTAGCGGACCCTACGAGCAGTACTTC.